The next 24 T cell receptor beta chains were all read from a single sample in a study of blood T cells in healthy people across ages. A sample-barcoded 5' primer and a J-beta primer mix were used in a second PCR of about 7 to 11 cycles. TCRdb used MiXCR to reprocess the 5' RACE reads, holding one entry per CDR3 protein. The profile shows around 1,000,000 distinct CDR3 sequences, 20% to 25% of them singletons. These records were also assigned to another study, of T cells of mothers and their children.

Sequencing was done on a sample of blood. Source of these receptors: a girl aged 2 to 10 in good health.

The sample holds a few counts of this clonotype. The chain is built from TRBV6-2 or TRBV6-3 and TRBJ1-2, with 7 bases that match TRBD1. Trimming cost V 5 bases and J 5 bases; bases outside gene matches: 11. The CDR3 spans 15 residues. Germline V gene lookup returns CDR1 MNHEY and CDR2 SVGEGT. Here the CDR3 reads CASSTGQVEGYGYTF. CDR3 DNA: TGTGCCAGCAGTACCGGACAGGTCGAGGGGTATGGCTACACCTTC.

This clonotype was recorded a few times. This chain links TRBV6-5 with TRBJ1-2, with D possibly matching TRBD1 (5 bases). The CDR3 is made up of 14 amino acids. In germline, CDR1 is MNHEY, CDR2 SVGAGI. V was trimmed by 6 bases and J by 6 bases, leaving 17 bases between them. The CDR3 here is CASRLPGTRNGYTF. Written as DNA, the CDR3 is TGTGCCAGCAGACTTCCCGGGACTCGTAATGGCTACACCTTC.

About this clonotype itself: Germline and junction disagree at one end, which may indicate a read error. This chain uses TRBV28 with TRBJ2-1; the D gene is possibly TRBD1 (6 bases). This CDR3 contains 16 residues. In germline, CDR1 is MDHEN, CDR2 SYDVKM. The CDR3 reads CAGRLTGHSLYNEQFF. CDR3 bases: TGTGCCGGCAGACTCACGGGACACTCTCTCTACAATGAGCAGTTCTTC.

This clonotype was detected a few times. CDR3 amino acids: CASSSSSTEAFF. The CDR3 DNA reads as TGTGCCAGCAGCTCGTCGAGCACTGAAGCTTTCTTT. V usage is TRBV28 and J usage is TRBJ1-1; D not resolved. Trimming cost V 6 bases and J 4 bases, with 9 bases left between them. Germline CDR1 and CDR2: MDHEN and SYDVKM. The CDR3 has 12 amino acids.

The chain employs TRBV27 and TRBJ2-3; the match to TRBD1 covers 9 bases. Germline CDR1 reads MNHEY; CDR2 reads SMNVEV (reference sequence). V lost 5 bases and J lost 2; bases outside the gene matches: 5. This CDR3 is 15 amino acids long. The CDR3, as DNA: TGTGCCAGCAGTGGAGGACAGGGGCTCACAGATACGCAGTATTTT. Residues: CASSGGQGLTDTQYF.

The rearrangement links TRBV20-1 to TRBJ2-7; 7 bases fit TRBD2. With 6 bases clipped from V and 1 base from J, the junction kept 12 bases outside the gene matches. This CDR3 has 15 amino acids. Germline assignment: CDR1 DFQATT and CDR2 SNEGSKA (reference sequence). The DNA for the CDR3 is TGCAGTGCCAAAATACGGGAGGCGGGGTCCTACGAGCAGTACTTC. Protein sequence: CSAKIREAGSYEQYF.

V usage is TRBV6-2 or TRBV6-3 and J usage is TRBJ2-1; 10 positions agree with TRBD1. Per germline, CDR1 MNHEY and CDR2 SVGEGT. This CDR3 has 16 residues. V gave up 2 bases and J gave up 8 bases; unmatched junction bases: 9. CDR3 region: CASSYPWTGGYDEQFF. For the CDR3, the DNA is TGTGCCAGCAGTTACCCTTGGACAGGGGGGTATGATGAGCAGTTCTTC.

This clonotype was found a few times. The chain employs TRBV4-2 and TRBJ2-5; 16 bases match TRBD2. Trimming at V came to 1 base and at J to 5 bases, leaving 13 bases not matched to a gene. The germline V gene encodes CDR1 LGHNA and CDR2 YNFKEQ. This CDR3 contains 20 residues. This CDR3 is CASSQGVRGLAGGLSETQYF. The CDR3 nucleotides are TGTGCCAGCAGCCAAGGTGTTAGGGGACTAGCGGGGGGGCTTTCTGAGACCCAGTACTTC.

This clonotype was observed a few times. An end of the junction differs from the germline gene, which may be a read error. This chain connects TRBV12-3 or TRBV12-4 to TRBJ2-1; D gene ambiguous. CDR3 size: 12 residues. The CDR3 is CATALGYNEQFF. The CDR3 region has the DNA TGCGCCACCGCGTTGGGGTACAATGAGCAGTTCTTC.

This clonotype was recorded only once. This rearrangement joins TRBV7-9 to TRBJ2-5, with TRBD1 matching over 7 bases. The assigned J gene may be wrong: the sequence end matches TRBJ2-7 better. Germline V gives CDR1 SEHNR, CDR2 FQNEAQ (reference sequence). The CDR3 is made up of 14 amino acids. CDR3 protein: CASSPILTGSEQYF. The CDR3 DNA is TGTGCCAGCAGCCCGATCTTGACAGGGAGCGAGCAGTACTTC.

The chain joins TRBV18 to TRBJ2-2, with TRBD2 matching over 7 bases. CDR1 is KGHSH, CDR2 LQKENI, per germline. This CDR3 is 14 amino acids long. V lost 3 bases to trimming and J lost 7 bases; unmatched junction nucleotides: 5. CDR3 loop: CASSPSGGYGELFF. CDR3 nucleotides: TGTGCCAGCTCACCGTCGGGAGGCTACGGGGAGCTGTTTTTT.

This clonotype was seen many times. The gene calls are TRBV7-2 and TRBJ2-1; perhaps TRBD1 as D (5 bases). Trimming took 5 bases from V and 8 from J, leaving 13 bases between them. CDR3 length: 13 amino acids. Germline V gene lookup returns CDR1 SGHTA and CDR2 FQGNSA. In DNA form, the CDR3 reads TGTGCCAGCAGCCGGCAGGGTGGGGATGAGCAGTTCTTC. It is translated as CASSRQGGDEQFF.

The gene calls are TRBV7-9 and TRBJ2-7, with D maybe TRBD2 (5 bases). Germline V gives CDR1 SEHNR, CDR2 FQNEAQ (reference sequence). This CDR3 is 14 amino acids long. The V and J ends lost 3 bases and 6 bases respectively, with 15 bases between them. CDR3 residues: CASSLPEVSAEQYF. In DNA, the CDR3 is TGTGCCAGCAGCTTGCCGGAGGTCAGCGCCGAGCAGTACTTC.

The table lists this clonotype with a few counts. The chain carries TRBV6-5 and TRBJ2-7; tentatively, D is TRBD2 (5 bases). The length of the CDR3 is 14 residues. V was clipped by 2 bases and J by 7 bases, with 15 bases between them. CDR1 MNHEY and CDR2 SVGAGI come from the germline V gene. The CDR3 sequence is CASSYVGGPREQYF. The CDR3, as DNA: TGTGCCAGCAGTTACGTCGGAGGACCTCGGGAGCAGTACTTC.

The genes are TRBV6-5 and TRBJ1-4; D uncertain. Trimming took 2 bases from V and 5 from J, leaving 6 bases between them. The CDR3 covers 13 residues. The germline CDR1 and CDR2 sequences are MNHEY and SVGAGI. The CDR3 bases are TGTGCCAGCAGTTACAACCAAAATGAAAAACTGTTTTTT. Its translation: CASSYNQNEKLFF.

This clonotype has a handful of counts. This rearrangement joins TRBV5-1 to TRBJ2-3; D remains unclear. V gave up 4 bases and J gave up 0 bases, with 9 bases separating them. The CDR3 totals 14 residues. CDR1 SGHRS and CDR2 YFSETQ come from the germline V gene. CDR3 nucleotide sequence: TGCGCCAGCAGCCCACAGAGCAGCACAGATACGCAGTATTTT. Translated, it gives CASSPQSSTDTQYF.

This sequence joins TRBV7-2 and TRBJ1-5; D perhaps matches TRBD1 (5 bases). Trimming stripped 1 base from V and 6 bases from J, with 13 bases between. Germline V gene data show CDR1 as SGHTA and CDR2 as FQGNSA. This CDR3 spans 15 amino acids. CDR3 in amino acids: CASSLERGGGQPQHF. CDR3 in DNA: TGTGCCAGCAGCTTAGAAAGGGGCGGGGGTCAGCCCCAGCATTTT. Drawing the rest from reference TRBV7-2 and TRBJ1-5, the complete variable domain is GAGVSQSPSNKVTEKGKDVELRCDPISGHTALYWYRQSLGQGLEFLIYFQGNSAPDKSGLPSDRFSAERTGGSVSTLTIQRTQQEDSAVYLCASSLERGGGQPQHFGDGTRLSIL.

V and J are TRBV10-1 and TRBJ2-3; a possible D gene is TRBD1 (5 bases). CDR3 size: 15 residues. V lost 3 bases and J 0 bases, leaving 10 bases between the germline ends. Germline V gene lookup returns CDR1 WNHNN and CDR2 SYGVQD (reference sequence). CDR3 nucleotides: TGCGCCAGCAGTGAAGAAGGGGCCAGCACAGATACGCAGTATTTT. Amino acids: CASSEEGASTDTQYF.

V and J are TRBV20-1 and TRBJ2-7; the D is unclear. The CDR3 loop spans 15 amino acids. Trimming shortened V by 3 bases and J by 0 bases, and 15 bases separated the two germline ends. Germline CDR1 and CDR2: DFQATT and SNEGSKA (reference sequence). The CDR3 loop is CSASTRPEISYEQYF. CDR3 in DNA: TGCAGTGCTAGTACCCGGCCGGAGATCTCCTACGAGCAGTACTTC.

V and J are TRBV20-1 and TRBJ2-5, with TRBD1 matching 10 bases. The J call may be wrong; the DNA end is better matched by TRBJ2-7. CDR1 and CDR2 (germline): DFQATT, SNEGSKA (reference sequence). The CDR3 is 13 residues long. The CDR3 region has the DNA TGCAGTGCTTCCCGACAGGGGGCCAACGAGCAGTACTTC. The encoded protein is CSASRQGANEQYF.

This rearrangement joins TRBV7-9 to TRBJ2-3; no firm D call. This CDR3 spans 15 amino acids. V lost 6 bases, J lost 1 base, and 14 bases lay in between. Germline values: CDR1 SEHNR, CDR2 FQNEAQ (reference sequence). CDR3 protein: CASSYGPLGTDTQYF. The CDR3 DNA reads as TGTGCCAGCAGTTACGGACCCCTCGGCACAGATACGCAGTATTTT.

This clonotype has just a few counts. The chain carries TRBV7-9 and TRBJ2-2; TRBD1 might be the D (6 bases). Germline CDR1 SEHNR, CDR2 FQNEAQ (reference sequence). V dropped 4 bases and J dropped 3 bases, with 12 bases sitting between them. This CDR3 comprises 15 residues. The CDR3 sequence: CASSSRTDYTGELFF. The CDR3 DNA reads TGTGCCAGCAGCTCGCGGACAGACTACACCGGGGAGCTGTTTTTT.

The chain recombines TRBV19 with TRBJ1-4; 10 positions match TRBD1. Looked up from germline, CDR1 is LNHDA and CDR2 is SQIVND (reference sequence). The CDR3 covers 15 residues. Trimming at V came to 3 bases and at J to 6 bases, leaving 4 bases not matched to a gene. The CDR3 region has the DNA TGTGCCAGTAGTATCCCGGGGACAGGGGATGAAAAACTGTTTTTT. Translation: CASSIPGTGDEKLFF. The variable domain in full, completed from reference TRBV19 and TRBJ1-4, reads DGGITQSPKYLFRKEGQNVTLSCEQNLNHDAMYWYRQDPGQGLRLIYYSQIVNDFQKGDIAEGYSVSREKKESFPLTVTSAQKNPTAFYLCASSIPGTGDEKLFFGSGTQLSVL.

The chain employs TRBV20-1 and TRBJ1-2; 7 bases fit TRBD1. Germline lookup yields CDR1 DFQATT and CDR2 SNEGSKA (reference sequence). The CDR3 extends over 11 amino acids. V lost 6 bases and J lost 8; bases outside the gene matches: 6. The chain's CDR3 is CSATTGEGYTF. For the CDR3, the DNA is TGCAGTGCCACCACAGGGGAAGGCTACACCTTC.